Below, 15 T cell receptor beta chains from the same sample are listed, as sequenced in a study of cytomegalovirus exposure and HLA in healthy donors. In the PCR, 60 Vbeta and 13 Jbeta primers were used. The repertoire was sequenced with immunoSEQ multiplex PCR; TCRdb's copy has only in-frame clones and lacks some. The profile shows nearly 200,000 clones, around 79% of them singletons. Sequenced: PBMCs. The receptors originated from a male donor in good health and CMV-seropositive.

This chain connects TRBV7-2 to TRBJ2-3; D unresolved. This CDR3 has 13 amino acids. In germline, CDR1 is SGHTA, CDR2 FQGNSA. Trimming took off 2 bases at V and 8 bases at J, with 11 bases between the two ends. CDR3 nucleotides: TGTGCCAGCAGCTTAACGGCGTGGGCTACGCAGTATTTT. Residues: CASSLTAWATQYF.

The V and J genes are TRBV9 and TRBJ2-7; 10 positions agree with TRBD2. The trim removed 0 bases at V and 5 bases at J, leaving 8 bases unmatched. Germline lookup yields CDR1 SGDLS and CDR2 YYNGEE. There are 16 residues in the CDR3. The CDR3 region has the DNA TGTGCCAGCAGCGTAGAAAGCGGGGGGGTGAACGACGAGCAGTACTTC. This sequence encodes CASSVESGGVNDEQYF.

The chain combines TRBV2 with TRBJ2-7; the D gene is possibly TRBD2 (6 bases). From germline, CDR1 is SNHLY and CDR2 FYNNEI. Trimming removed 4 bases at V and 4 bases at J, with 8 bases between. The CDR3 extends over 12 amino acids. Written as DNA, the CDR3 is TGTGCCAGCAGTGCAGGGAGGTACGAGCAGTACTTC. It specifies CASSAGRYEQYF.

The chain recombines TRBV5-1 with TRBJ2-2; 9 bases map to TRBD1. Germline loops: CDR1 SGHRS, CDR2 YFSETQ. The length of the CDR3 is 14 residues. Trimming at V came to 4 bases and at J to 7 bases, leaving 5 bases not matched to a gene. The DNA of the CDR3 is TGCGCCAGCAGCGGGACAGGGAACGGCGGGGAGCTGTTTTTT. Translation gives CASSGTGNGGELFF.

This clone is a singleton in its sample. The chain is built from TRBV15 and TRBJ1-5, with D hard to call. Germline V gene sequence: CDR1 LNHNV, CDR2 YYDKDF (reference sequence). V shed 3 bases and J shed 6 bases, with 9 bases lying between them. This CDR3 contains 13 residues. The CDR3 protein is CATSSAPGQPQHF. CDR3 DNA: TGTGCCACCAGCAGTGCCCCGGGTCAGCCCCAGCATTTT.

The chain is built from TRBV13 and TRBJ2-5; 12 bases map to TRBD2. Matching the DNA end better, TRBJ2-7 makes the J call doubtful. Germline assignment: CDR1 PRHDT and CDR2 FYEKMQ (reference sequence). The CDR3 contains 17 residues. This CDR3 is CASSPTGTSGQPYEQYF. CDR3 DNA: TGTGCCAGCAGCCCAACAGGGACTAGCGGGCAACCCTACGAGCAGTACTTC.

CDR3: CASSSAAVEAQYF. For the CDR3, the DNA is TGTGCCAGCAGTTCCGCAGCTGTGGAGGCCCAGTACTTC. J is TRBJ2-5 and V is TRBV7-9; a possible D gene is TRBD2 (5 bases). The CDR3 covers 13 residues. Germline assignment: CDR1 SEHNR and CDR2 FQNEAQ (reference sequence). The ends were cut back, 6 bases at V and 9 bases at J, with 17 bases in the middle.

This clone showed up just a few times. The chain is built from TRBV4-1 and TRBJ2-7; 8 bases are shared with TRBD1. CDR1 and CDR2 from the germline V gene are MGHRA and YSYEKL. The CDR3 is 16 residues long. V shed 5 bases, J shed 5 bases, and the junction held 14 bases outside the gene matches. The CDR3 bases are TGCGCCAGCAGCGATCTCACCGGGACAGGTATAAACGAGCAGTACTTC. It specifies CASSDLTGTGINEQYF.

The chain employs TRBV5-8 and TRBJ2-7; 7 bases map to TRBD2. The germline V gene encodes CDR1 SGHTS and CDR2 YDEGEE. This CDR3 region has 15 residues. V shed 0 bases and J 3 bases; nucleotides not matched to a gene: 6. The CDR3 region is CASSLGGGLFYEQYF. The CDR3 DNA is TGTGCCAGCAGCTTGGGGGGGGGTCTCTTCTACGAGCAGTACTTC. Looking up the rest from reference TRBV5-8 and TRBJ2-7 gives the full variable domain: EAGVTQSPTHLIKTRGQQATLRCSPISGHTSVYWYQQALGLGLQFLLWYDEGEERNRGNFPPRFSGRQFPNYSSELNVNALELEDSALYLCASSLGGGLFYEQYFGPGTRLTVT.

The J gene is TRBJ2-3, the V gene TRBV5-5; D may be TRBD2 (5 bases). Between the trimmed V and J ends, which lost 4 bases and 2 bases, there was a span of 14 bases. The germline CDR1 and CDR2 sequences are SGHKS and YYEKEE (reference sequence). This CDR3 contains 15 residues. The CDR3 reads CASSQDGISTDTQYF. The CDR3 nucleotides read TGTGCCAGCAGCCAGGACGGGATCTCCACAGATACGCAGTATTTT.

CDR3 sequence: CASSPGGSSYEQYF. DNA of the CDR3: TGTGCCAGCAGCCCTGGAGGGAGTTCTTACGAGCAGTACTTC. The genes are TRBV7-3 and TRBJ2-7; possibly TRBD2 for D (6 bases). V was trimmed by 5 bases and J by 4 bases, leaving 15 bases between them. CDR3 size: 14 residues. The germline gives CDR1 SGHTA, CDR2 FQGTGA.

V is TRBV4-1 and J is TRBJ2-7; tentatively, D is TRBD1 (7 bases). The CDR3 spans 16 residues. Germline V lookup: CDR1 MGHRA, CDR2 YSYEKL. Trimming pared 0 bases from V and 2 bases from J, leaving 14 bases between. CDR3 in amino acids: CASSQDPPGGTYEQYF. CDR3 nucleotide sequence: TGCGCCAGCAGCCAAGATCCGCCAGGGGGGACCTACGAGCAGTACTTC.

The chain uses TRBV7-2 and TRBJ2-3; D perhaps matches TRBD2 (5 bases). Germline CDR1 is SGHTA and CDR2 is FQGNSA. The CDR3 totals 13 residues. The V gene lost 7 bases and the J gene lost 3 bases, with 11 bases spanning the gap. The CDR3 reads CASNLKRTDTQYF. The CDR3 nucleotides read TGTGCCAGCAACCTCAAGCGGACAGATACGCAGTATTTT. The entire variable domain, with the rest obtained from reference TRBV7-2 and TRBJ2-3, is as follows: GAGVSQSPSNKVTEKGKDVELRCDPISGHTALYWYRQSLGQGLEFLIYFQGNSAPDKSGLPSDRFSAERTGGSVSTLTIQRTQQEDSAVYLCASNLKRTDTQYFGPGTRLTVL.

The CDR3 is CASSTDSLDTQYF. CDR3 bases: TGTGCCAGCAGTACGGACAGTCTAGATACGCAGTATTTT. V and J are TRBV6-5 and TRBJ2-3; a possible D gene is TRBD1 (6 bases). The ends were cut back, 5 bases at V and 5 bases at J, with 11 bases in the middle. CDR3 length: 13 amino acids. Germline values: CDR1 MNHEY, CDR2 SVGAGI.

The chain links TRBV6-1 to TRBJ2-4; the D gene is possibly TRBD1 (5 bases). The CDR3 is made up of 14 amino acids. Trimming cost V 7 bases and J 3 bases, with 13 bases left between them. Germline V gene lookup returns CDR1 MNHNS and CDR2 SASEGT. In DNA form, the CDR3 reads TGTGCCAGCAAGTCCCTCAGGGACAAAAACATTCAGTACTTC. This gives the protein CASKSLRDKNIQYF.